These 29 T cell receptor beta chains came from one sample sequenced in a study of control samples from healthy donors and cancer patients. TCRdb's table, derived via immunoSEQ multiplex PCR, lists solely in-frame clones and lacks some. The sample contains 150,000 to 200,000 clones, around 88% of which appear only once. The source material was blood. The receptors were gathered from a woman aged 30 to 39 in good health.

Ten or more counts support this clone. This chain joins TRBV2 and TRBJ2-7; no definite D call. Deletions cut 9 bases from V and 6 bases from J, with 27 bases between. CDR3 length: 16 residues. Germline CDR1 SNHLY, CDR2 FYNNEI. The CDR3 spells CARVEGMGGSLVEQYF. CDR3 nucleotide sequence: TGTGCCAGAGTTGAAGGGATGGGCGGATCTCTCGTCGAGCAGTACTTC. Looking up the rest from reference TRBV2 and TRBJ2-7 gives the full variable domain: EPEVTQTPSHQVTQMGQEVILRCVPISNHLYFYWYRQILGQKVEFLVSFYNNEISEKSEIFDDQFSVERPDGSNFTLKIRSTKLEDSAMYFCARVEGMGGSLVEQYFGPGTRLTVT.

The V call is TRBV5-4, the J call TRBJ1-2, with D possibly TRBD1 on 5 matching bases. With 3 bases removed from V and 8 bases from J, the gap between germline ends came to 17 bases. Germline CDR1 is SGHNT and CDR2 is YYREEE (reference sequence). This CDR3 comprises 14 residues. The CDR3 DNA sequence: TGTGCCAGCAGCTCCGGGGGGGGTGGTGGCGGCTACACCTTC. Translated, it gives CASSSGGGGGGYTF.

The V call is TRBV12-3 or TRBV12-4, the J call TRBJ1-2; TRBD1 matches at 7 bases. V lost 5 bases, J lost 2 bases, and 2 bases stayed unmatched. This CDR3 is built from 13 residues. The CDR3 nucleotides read TGTGCCAGCAGTCGGACAGGCAACTATGGCTACACCTTC. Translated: CASSRTGNYGYTF.

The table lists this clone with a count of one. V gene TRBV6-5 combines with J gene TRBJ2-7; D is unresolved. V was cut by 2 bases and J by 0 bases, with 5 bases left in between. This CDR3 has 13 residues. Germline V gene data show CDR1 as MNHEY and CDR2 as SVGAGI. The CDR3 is CASSYRASYEQYF. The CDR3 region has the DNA TGTGCCAGCAGTTACCGCGCCTCCTACGAGCAGTACTTC.

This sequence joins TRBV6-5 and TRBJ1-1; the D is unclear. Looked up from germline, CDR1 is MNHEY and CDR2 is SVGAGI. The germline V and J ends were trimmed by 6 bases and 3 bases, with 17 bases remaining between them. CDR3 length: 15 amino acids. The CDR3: CASRDEPGIYTEAFF. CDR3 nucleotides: TGTGCCAGCAGGGACGAGCCGGGGATATACACTGAAGCTTTCTTT.

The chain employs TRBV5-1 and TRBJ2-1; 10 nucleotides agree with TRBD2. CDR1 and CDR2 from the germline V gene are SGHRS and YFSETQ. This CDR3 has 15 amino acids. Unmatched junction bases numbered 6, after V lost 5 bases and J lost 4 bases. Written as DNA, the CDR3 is TGCGCCAGCAGTTCCACTAGCGGGATGTACAATGAGCAGTTCTTC. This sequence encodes CASSSTSGMYNEQFF.

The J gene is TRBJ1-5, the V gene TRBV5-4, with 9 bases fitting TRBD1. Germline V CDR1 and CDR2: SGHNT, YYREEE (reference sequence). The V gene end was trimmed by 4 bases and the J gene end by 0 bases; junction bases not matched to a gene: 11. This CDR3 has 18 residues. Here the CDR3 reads CASSRQGGGLYSNQPQHF. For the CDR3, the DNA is TGTGCCAGCAGCCGACAGGGGGGTGGACTATATAGCAATCAGCCCCAGCATTTT.

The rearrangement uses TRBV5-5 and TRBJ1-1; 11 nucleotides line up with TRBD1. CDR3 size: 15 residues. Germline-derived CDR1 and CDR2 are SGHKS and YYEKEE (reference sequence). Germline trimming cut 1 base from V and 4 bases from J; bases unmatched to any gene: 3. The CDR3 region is CASSLRGTGGTEAFF. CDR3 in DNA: TGTGCCAGCAGCTTGAGGGGGACAGGGGGCACTGAAGCTTTCTTT.

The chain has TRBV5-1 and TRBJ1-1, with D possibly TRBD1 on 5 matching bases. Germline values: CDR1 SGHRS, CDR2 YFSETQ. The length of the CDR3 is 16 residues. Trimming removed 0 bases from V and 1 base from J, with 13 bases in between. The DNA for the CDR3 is TGCGCCAGCAGCTTGGCCATCGACAGAAAGAACACTGAAGCTTTCTTT. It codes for CASSLAIDRKNTEAFF.

The CDR3 DNA reads TGCGCCAGCAGCTCGTTGGCCGGGACAGAGTCAGTGCAGTACTTC. Its translation is CASSSLAGTESVQYF. The chain couples TRBV5-1 to TRBJ2-7; TRBD1 matches 7 bases. CDR1 and CDR2 (germline): SGHRS, YFSETQ. There are 15 residues in the CDR3. V dropped 3 bases and J dropped 9; count of bases not matched to a gene: 15. The variable domain in full, with the rest retrieved from reference TRBV5-1 and TRBJ2-7, is KAGVTQTPRYLIKTRGQQVTLSCSPISGHRSVSWYQQTPGQGLQFLFEYFSETQRNKGNFPGRFSGRQFSNSRSEMNVSTLELGDSALYLCASSSLAGTESVQYFGPGTRLTVT.

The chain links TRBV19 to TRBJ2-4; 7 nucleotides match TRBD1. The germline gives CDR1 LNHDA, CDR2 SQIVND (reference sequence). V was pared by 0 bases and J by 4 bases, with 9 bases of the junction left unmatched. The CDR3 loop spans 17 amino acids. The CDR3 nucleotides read TGTGCCAGTAGTATAGATCGGATAGGGGGCGCGAAAAACATTCAGTACTTC. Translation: CASSIDRIGGAKNIQYF.

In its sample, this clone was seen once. Here the CDR3 DNA reads TGTGCCAGCAGCGCCCGACAGGGGGCTGGTTCACCCCTCCACTTT. Protein product: CASSARQGAGSPLHF. V is TRBV3-1 (or the pseudogene TRBV3-2) and J is TRBJ1-6; 10 bases are a match to TRBD1. Trimming took 5 bases from V and 9 from J; bases not matched to a gene: 7. This CDR3 has 15 residues. Germline assignment: CDR1 LGHDT and CDR2 YNNKEL (reference sequence).

In DNA form, the CDR3 reads TGTGCCACCAGCAGAATAGGGAACACTGAAGCTTTCTTT. Protein: CATSRIGNTEAFF. V gene TRBV15 combines with J gene TRBJ1-1; D is unclear. V was pared by 2 bases and J by 1 base, with 5 bases between. CDR3 size: 13 residues. CDR1 and CDR2 from the germline V gene are LNHNV and YYDKDF (reference sequence).

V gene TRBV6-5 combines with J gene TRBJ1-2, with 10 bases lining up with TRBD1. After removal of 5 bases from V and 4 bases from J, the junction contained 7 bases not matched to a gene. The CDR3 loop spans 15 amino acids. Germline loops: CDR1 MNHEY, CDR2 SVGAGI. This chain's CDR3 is CASSIDRGRGYGYTF. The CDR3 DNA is TGTGCCAGCAGTATTGACAGGGGGCGCGGCTATGGCTACACCTTC.

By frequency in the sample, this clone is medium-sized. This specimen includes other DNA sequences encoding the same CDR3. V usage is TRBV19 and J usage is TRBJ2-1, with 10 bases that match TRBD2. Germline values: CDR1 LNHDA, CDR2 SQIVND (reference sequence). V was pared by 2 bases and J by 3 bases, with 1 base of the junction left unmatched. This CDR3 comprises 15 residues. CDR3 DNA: TGTGCCAGTAGTATACTAGCGGGAGACTACAATGAGCAGTTCTTC. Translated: CASSILAGDYNEQFF.

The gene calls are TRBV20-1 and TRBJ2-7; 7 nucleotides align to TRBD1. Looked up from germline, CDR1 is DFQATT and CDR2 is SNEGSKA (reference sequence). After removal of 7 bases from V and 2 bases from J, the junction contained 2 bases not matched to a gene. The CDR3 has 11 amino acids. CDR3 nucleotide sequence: TGCAGTGGACAGGGAACCTACGAGCAGTACTTC. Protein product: CSGQGTYEQYF.

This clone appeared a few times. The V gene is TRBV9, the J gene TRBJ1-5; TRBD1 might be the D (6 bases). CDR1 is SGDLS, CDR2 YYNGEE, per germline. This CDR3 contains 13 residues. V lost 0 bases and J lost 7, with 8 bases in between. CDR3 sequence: CASSVEGGQPQHF. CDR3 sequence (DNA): TGTGCCAGCAGCGTAGAGGGGGGACAGCCCCAGCATTTT.

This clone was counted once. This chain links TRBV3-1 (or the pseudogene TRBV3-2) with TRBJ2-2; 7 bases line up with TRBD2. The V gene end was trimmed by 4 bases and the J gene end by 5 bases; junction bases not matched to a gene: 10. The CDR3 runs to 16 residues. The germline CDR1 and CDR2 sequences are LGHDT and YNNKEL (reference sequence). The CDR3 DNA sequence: TGTGCCAGCAGCCTTGGGGGGGTCTCGAGAACCGGGGAGCTGTTTTTT. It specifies CASSLGGVSRTGELFF.

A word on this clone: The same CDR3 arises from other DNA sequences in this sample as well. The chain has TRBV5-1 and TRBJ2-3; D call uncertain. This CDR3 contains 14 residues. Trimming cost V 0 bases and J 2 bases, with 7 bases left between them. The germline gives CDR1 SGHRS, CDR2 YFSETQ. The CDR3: CASSLESPTDTQYF. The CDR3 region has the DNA TGCGCCAGCAGCTTGGAGAGTCCCACAGATACGCAGTATTTT.

CDR3 sequence reads: CASSTSTTSGGASTQYF. Here the CDR3 DNA reads TGTGCCAGCAGCACTAGTACGACTAGCGGGGGGGCCAGTACGCAGTATTTT. The J gene is TRBJ2-3, the V gene TRBV9; the match to TRBD2 covers 14 bases. V lost 4 bases, J lost 8 bases, and 12 bases stayed unmatched. Germline V lookup: CDR1 SGDLS, CDR2 YYNGEE. CDR3 size: 17 residues.

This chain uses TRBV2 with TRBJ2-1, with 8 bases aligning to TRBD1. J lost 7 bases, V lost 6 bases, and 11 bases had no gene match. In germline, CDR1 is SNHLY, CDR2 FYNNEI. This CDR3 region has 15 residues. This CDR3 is CASRGDRSRFNEQFF. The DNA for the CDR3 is TGTGCCAGCAGGGGGGACAGGAGCCGGTTTAATGAGCAGTTCTTC.

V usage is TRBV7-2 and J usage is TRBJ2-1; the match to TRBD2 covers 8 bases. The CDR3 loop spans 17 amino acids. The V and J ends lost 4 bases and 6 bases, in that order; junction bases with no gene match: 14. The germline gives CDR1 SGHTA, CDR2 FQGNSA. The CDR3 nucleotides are TGTGCCAGCAGCTCTCAACGAGCGGGAGTGTGGGGCAATGAGCAGTTCTTC. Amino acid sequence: CASSSQRAGVWGNEQFF.

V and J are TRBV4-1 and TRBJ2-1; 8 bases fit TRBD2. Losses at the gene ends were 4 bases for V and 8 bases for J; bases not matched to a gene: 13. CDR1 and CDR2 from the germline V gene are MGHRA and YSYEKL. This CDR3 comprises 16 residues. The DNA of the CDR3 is TGCGCCAGCAGCCCGACACTAGCGGAGAAAAAGGATGAGCAGTTCTTC. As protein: CASSPTLAEKKDEQFF.

CDR3 nucleotides: TGTGCCGCCCTCCGGGACAGGACGTACAATGAGCAGTTCTTC. It encodes CAALRDRTYNEQFF. The J gene is TRBJ2-1, the V gene TRBV2, with TRBD1 identical over 8 bases. Germline CDR1 and CDR2: SNHLY and FYNNEI. This CDR3 contains 14 residues. V was clipped by 11 bases and J by 4 bases; unmatched bases: 10.

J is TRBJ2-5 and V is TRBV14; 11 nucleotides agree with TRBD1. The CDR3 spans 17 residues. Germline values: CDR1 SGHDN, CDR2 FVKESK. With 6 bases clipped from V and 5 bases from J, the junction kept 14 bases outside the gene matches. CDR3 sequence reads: CASSLGDRTGGRETQYF. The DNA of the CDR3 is TGTGCCAGCAGTCTGGGGGACAGGACAGGGGGCCGGGAGACCCAGTACTTC.

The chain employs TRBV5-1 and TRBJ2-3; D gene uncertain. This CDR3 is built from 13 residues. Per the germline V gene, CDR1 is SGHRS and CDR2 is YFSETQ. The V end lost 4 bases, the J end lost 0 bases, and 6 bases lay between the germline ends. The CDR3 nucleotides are TGCGCCAGCAGCCTACCAAGCACAGATACGCAGTATTTT. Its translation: CASSLPSTDTQYF.

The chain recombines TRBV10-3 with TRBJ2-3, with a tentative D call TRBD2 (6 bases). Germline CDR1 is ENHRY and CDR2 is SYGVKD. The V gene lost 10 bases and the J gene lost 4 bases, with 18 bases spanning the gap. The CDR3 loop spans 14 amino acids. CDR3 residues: CATRDEGYPDTQYF. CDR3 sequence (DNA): TGTGCCACGCGGGACGAAGGGTACCCAGATACGCAGTATTTT.

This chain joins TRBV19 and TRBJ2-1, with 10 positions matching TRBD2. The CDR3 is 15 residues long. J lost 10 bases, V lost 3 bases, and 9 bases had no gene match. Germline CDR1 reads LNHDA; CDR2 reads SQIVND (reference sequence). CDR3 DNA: TGTGCCAGTAGTATTTGGAGCGGGGGGGCCGGGGAGCAGTTCTTC. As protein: CASSIWSGGAGEQFF.

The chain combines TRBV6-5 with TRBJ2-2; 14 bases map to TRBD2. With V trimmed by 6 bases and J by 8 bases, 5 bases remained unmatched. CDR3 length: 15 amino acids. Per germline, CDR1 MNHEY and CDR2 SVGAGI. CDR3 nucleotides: TGTGCCAGCAGACCGGGACTAGCGGGAGTTGGGGAGCTGTTTTTT. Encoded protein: CASRPGLAGVGELFF.